Listed below are T cell receptor beta chains from one sample, sequenced in a study of T-cell memory formation after mild COVID-19. TCRdb passed the 5' RACE reads through MiXCR, listing each CDR3 protein once. The sample lists more than 300,000 distinct CDR3 sequences, approximately 15% seen once, with approximately 22% in the top ten. Sequenced material: PBMCs or a T cell subset sorted from them (not recorded which). Receptors were obtained from a man aged 18 to 30 who had mild COVID-19 (a few samples of this study predate the infection). Cell type and time point are not known. The CDR3 runs from the conserved cysteine through the conserved F or W. The D gene is left open where the match is weak.

TRBV2,TRBJ1-1,TRBD1,CASSPTGGGGAFF
TRBV20-1,TRBJ1-1,NA,CSARWGESVNTEAFF
TRBV12-3/TRBV12-4,TRBJ2-1,TRBD2,CASSPIAGGLQNEQFF
TRBV20-1,TRBJ2-3,TRBD2,CSVPSGGTDTQYF
TRBV2,TRBJ2-7,NA,CASKGVVSEQYF
TRBV13,TRBJ2-5,TRBD1,CASSEFLGTGVVETQYF
TRBV20-1,TRBJ2-3,NA,CSARGTRSSTDTQYF
TRBV7-7,TRBJ2-1,NA,CASSLATSFNEQFF
TRBV6-6,TRBJ1-1,NA,CASIEQRGTEAFF
TRBV14,TRBJ1-2,NA,CASSPRGSYRVNGYTF
TRBV9,TRBJ1-5,NA,CASSVEGNSNQPQHF
TRBV7-2,TRBJ1-2,TRBD1,CASSSGGQGVYGYTF
TRBV12-3/TRBV12-4,TRBJ2-5,NA,CASSYRDGGPQYF
TRBV10-3,TRBJ1-2,NA,CAISEGANYGYTF
TRBV12-3/TRBV12-4,TRBJ2-3,TRBD2,CASSPSGGLTDTQYF
TRBV20-1,TRBJ2-2,NA,CSARDRFRTENTGELFF
TRBV7-3,TRBJ2-3,NA,CASSPNAGAGDTQYF
TRBV6-2/TRBV6-3,TRBJ2-3,TRBD2,CASTVSGGSADTQYF
TRBV6-2/TRBV6-3,TRBJ1-2,NA,CASRPDGYGYTF
TRBV11-2,TRBJ1-4,NA,CASSPLGGRANEKLFF
TRBV7-3,TRBJ2-2,NA,CASSLMGRGELFF
TRBV20-1,TRBJ2-5,NA,CSARAELGGETQYF
TRBV5-5,TRBJ2-1,TRBD2,CASSQLGGGSLEQFF
TRBV5-1,TRBJ1-6,NA,CASSGDKGVNSPLHF
TRBV2,TRBJ1-2,NA,CASSDNLLGGYGYTF
TRBV18,TRBJ2-1,TRBD2,CASSIAGVEQFF
TRBV10-2,TRBJ2-2,TRBD2,CASVSGGRTGELFF
TRBV5-1,TRBJ2-3,NA,CASSDGGARDTQYF
TRBV6-2/TRBV6-3,TRBJ2-5,NA,CASRSHTTGETQYF
TRBV7-9,TRBJ1-2,NA,CASSPGQSGYTF
TRBV6-2/TRBV6-3,TRBJ1-6,NA,CASSLQGSGTPLHF
TRBV20-1,TRBJ1-1,NA,CSARVGGQNTEAFF
TRBV5-6,TRBJ1-6,NA,CASSLATAILNSPLHF
TRBV19,TRBJ2-7,TRBD1,CASREGQGASYEQYF
TRBV5-1,TRBJ2-7,NA,CASSSGRANEQYF
TRBV4-3,TRBJ2-1,NA,CASSRGLNEQFF
TRBV5-1,TRBJ1-6,NA,CASSIGQIYSPLHF
TRBV6-2/TRBV6-3,TRBJ2-7,NA,CASSTGSGYEQYF
TRBV28,TRBJ2-3,TRBD1,CASITGTGSTDTQYF
TRBV6-2/TRBV6-3,TRBJ1-2,NA,CASSEAFGYGYTF
TRBV7-2,TRBJ2-7,TRBD1,CASSLGGGQQYF
TRBV7-6,TRBJ2-7,TRBD2,CASSPAGGASEQYF
TRBV18,TRBJ2-5,NA,CASSPPRLETQYF
TRBV15,TRBJ2-5,NA,CATKRGTEGTQYF